One sample yielded the 10 T cell receptor beta chains listed below, sequenced in a study of blood T cell repertoires in COVID-19. Assay: immunoSEQ multiplex PCR; the TCRdb copy retains only in-frame clones and omits some. The sample lists hundreds of thousands of clones, 70% to 90% occurring once. Sequencing was carried out using PBMCs or T cells enriched from blood (not recorded which). These TCRs come from a man aged 25-45 years with acute COVID-19.

The rearrangement uses TRBV19 and TRBJ1-2; 7 positions match TRBD1. Trimming at V came to 5 bases and at J to 6 bases, leaving 9 bases not matched to a gene. This CDR3 has 14 amino acids. CDR1 LNHDA and CDR2 SQIVND come from the germline V gene (reference sequence). CDR3 nucleotides: TGTGCCAGTAGTTCCTTACAGGGGAGGCATGGCTACACCTTC. This codes for CASSSLQGRHGYTF.

The chain links TRBV30 to TRBJ2-7, with D possibly matching TRBD1 (5 bases). The CDR3 extends over 10 amino acids. Germline V CDR1 and CDR2: GTSNPN, SVGIG (reference sequence). With 1 base removed from V and 12 bases from J, the gap between germline ends came to 10 bases. For the CDR3, the DNA is TGTGCCTGGAGTGGCAGGGCCCCGTACTTC. Encoded protein: CAWSGRAPYF.

The chain combines TRBV5-6 with TRBJ2-7; the D is unclear. The CDR3 contains 14 residues. Germline V CDR1 and CDR2: SGHDT, YYEEEE. V shed 1 base and J shed 1 base, with 9 bases lying between them. The CDR3: CASSLLAQSYEQYF. The DNA for the CDR3 is TGTGCCAGCAGCTTGCTTGCACAGTCCTACGAGCAGTACTTC.

The chain recombines TRBV7-3 with TRBJ2-3; D is perhaps TRBD2 (5 bases). The CDR3 loop spans 14 amino acids. V lost 5 bases to trimming and J lost 0 bases, with 9 bases between them. Germline CDR1 SGHTA, CDR2 FQGTGA. The CDR3 region has the DNA TGTGCCAGCAGCCGTAGCGCCAGCACAGATACGCAGTATTTT. This codes for CASSRSASTDTQYF. Looking up the rest from reference TRBV7-3 and TRBJ2-3 gives the full variable domain: GAGVSQTPSNKVTEKGKYVELRCDPISGHTALYWYRQSLGQGPEFLIYFQGTGAADDSGLPNDRFFAVRPEGSVSTLKIQRTERGDSAVYLCASSRSASTDTQYFGPGTRLTVL.

The rearrangement links TRBV24-1 to TRBJ2-1; TRBD2 matches at 14 bases. Germline assignment: CDR1 KGHDR and CDR2 SFDVKD. J was trimmed by 7 bases and V by 3 bases; bases with no gene match: 4. The CDR3 consists of 16 residues. CDR3 in amino acids: CATSDQTSGGGNEQFF. The CDR3 DNA reads TGTGCCACCAGTGATCAGACTAGCGGGGGGGGGAATGAGCAGTTCTTC.

The chain is built from TRBV11-2 and TRBJ1-3; tentatively, D is TRBD1 (5 bases). The ends were cut back, 0 bases at V and 3 bases at J, with 6 bases in the middle. This CDR3 has 14 residues. Germline lookup yields CDR1 SGHAT and CDR2 FQNNGV. The CDR3 loop is CASSLDRVGNTIYF. The CDR3 coding sequence is TGTGCCAGCAGCTTAGACAGGGTTGGAAACACCATATATTTT.

This clone was seen only once. CDR3: CASSNTTTNYGYTF. Here the CDR3 DNA reads TGCGCCAGCAGTAACACGACAACTAACTATGGCTACACCTTC. This rearrangement joins TRBV5-1 to TRBJ1-2; D unresolved. CDR1 and CDR2 from the germline V gene are SGHRS and YFSETQ. CDR3 length: 14 amino acids. V lost 5 bases to trimming and J lost 0 bases, with 11 bases between them.

The chain has TRBV5-1 and TRBJ2-1, with 9 bases fitting TRBD1. The CDR3 totals 17 residues. CDR1 and CDR2 (germline): SGHRS, YFSETQ. The J segment lost 1 base and the V segment lost 1 base, leaving 6 bases of the junction unmatched. DNA for the CDR3: TGCGCCAGCAGCTTGTCCGGGACAGGGTTTTCCTACAATGAGCAGTTCTTC. Translation: CASSLSGTGFSYNEQFF. The entire variable domain, with the rest obtained from reference TRBV5-1 and TRBJ2-1, is as follows: KAGVTQTPRYLIKTRGQQVTLSCSPISGHRSVSWYQQTPGQGLQFLFEYFSETQRNKGNFPGRFSGRQFSNSRSEMNVSTLELGDSALYLCASSLSGTGFSYNEQFFGPGTRLTVL.

The chain couples TRBV9 to TRBJ2-3; 9 positions match TRBD2. J was trimmed by 3 bases and V by 1 base; bases with no gene match: 18. This CDR3 region has 20 residues. Germline values: CDR1 SGDLS, CDR2 YYNGEE. As DNA, the CDR3 is TGTGCCAGCAGCGTAACTGGGCGGCTAGCGGGGACGGCGGTAACAGATACGCAGTATTTT. Its translation: CASSVTGRLAGTAVTDTQYF.

The chain combines TRBV19 with TRBJ2-2; 10 bases are a match to TRBD1. The CDR3 contains 16 residues. Germline trimming cut 6 bases from V and 5 bases from J; bases unmatched to any gene: 9. Germline V CDR1 and CDR2: LNHDA, SQIVND (reference sequence). For the CDR3, the DNA is TGTGCCAGTAGCCCCGGACAGGGGGGAGTTACCGGGGAGCTGTTTTTT. This gives the protein CASSPGQGGVTGELFF.